This passage covers 7 T cell receptor beta chains from one sample sequenced in a study of T cells in localized non-small cell lung cancer (dated by TCRdb to about 2020). The library came from the immunoSEQ multiplex PCR assay. Drawn from immuneACCESS, this table holds only the in-frame rearrangements with V and J called that TCRdb kept. Clones are partly lost; checked studies trace under half to an unresolved V gene and leave the rest unexplained. This sample comprises tens of thousands of clones, approximately 94% of them detected only once. Of the sample, less than 0.8% falls within the top ten clones. The sample in question was peripheral blood, obtained before any cancer treatment. Receptors originate from a woman aged 40-70 years with stage I lung adenocarcinoma.

This chain uses TRBV6-1 with TRBJ1-5; the D gene is possibly TRBD1 (5 bases). This CDR3 has 13 residues. Germline-derived CDR1 and CDR2 are MNHNS and SASEGT. Between the trimmed V and J ends, which lost 6 bases and 3 bases, there was a span of 9 bases. Here the CDR3 reads CASRAGNNQPQHF. The CDR3 coding sequence is TGTGCCAGCAGGGCAGGGAACAATCAGCCCCAGCATTTT.

As for this clone: The junction does not match germline at one end; this may be a read error. The chain employs TRBV5-4 and TRBJ2-7; 8 bases align to TRBD2. CDR3 size: 16 residues. Per the germline V gene, CDR1 is SGHNT and CDR2 is YYREEE (reference sequence). In nucleotides, the CDR3 is TGTGCCAGCAGCCCCCCCTTCGGGACTAGGTCCTCCGAGCAGTACTTC. Protein product: CASSPPFGTRSSEQYF.

The chain couples TRBV5-1 to TRBJ1-5; D call uncertain. The CDR3 covers 15 residues. V was shortened by 5 bases and J by 0 bases, with 12 bases between the two germline ends. Germline CDR1 is SGHRS and CDR2 is YFSETQ. The CDR3 loop is CASRRDPGSNQPQHF. CDR3 DNA sequence: TGCGCCAGCAGGCGTGACCCAGGTAGCAATCAGCCCCAGCATTTT.

This rearrangement joins TRBV7-9 to TRBJ2-1, with 11 bases lining up with TRBD2. CDR1 is SEHNR and CDR2 is FQNEAQ in the germline V gene (reference sequence). The CDR3 consists of 17 residues. V dropped 4 bases and J dropped 1; count of bases not matched to a gene: 6. CDR3 in amino acids: CASSSAGLAVSYNEQFF. CDR3 DNA sequence: TGTGCCAGCAGCTCTGCGGGACTAGCGGTGTCCTACAATGAGCAGTTCTTC.

The chain employs TRBV7-8 and TRBJ2-5; a possible D gene is TRBD2 (6 bases). The CDR3 consists of 14 residues. Trimming removed 1 base from V and 5 bases from J, with 11 bases in between. Germline CDR1 and CDR2: SGHVS and FQNEAQ. DNA for the CDR3: TGTGCCAGCAGCTTAGAGACTAGAGGGGAGACCCAGTACTTC. It codes for CASSLETRGETQYF. Using reference TRBV7-8 and TRBJ2-5 for the parts outside the CDR3, the full variable domain is GAGVSQSPRYKVAKRGQDVALRCDPISGHVSLFWYQQALGQGPEFLTYFQNEAQLDKSGLPSDRFFAERPEGSVSTLKIQRTQQEDSAVYLCASSLETRGETQYFGPGTRLLVL.

The chain joins TRBV10-1 to TRBJ1-5, with 8 bases that match TRBD1. This CDR3 has 17 amino acids. Germline lookup yields CDR1 WNHNN and CDR2 SYGVQD (reference sequence). V dropped 6 bases and J dropped 3; count of bases not matched to a gene: 13. The DNA of the CDR3 is TGCGCCAGCAGCTCCCTCACTGGACAGGGAGCCAATCAGCCCCAGCATTTT. Translated: CASSSLTGQGANQPQHF.

The chain carries TRBV7-2 and TRBJ2-7; TRBD2 is a possible D gene (6 bases). The germline V gene has CDR1 SGHTA and CDR2 FQGNSA. The CDR3 length is 13 residues. Trimming cost V 0 bases and J 5 bases, with 8 bases left between them. CDR3 DNA: TGTGCCAGCAGCTTAGCAGCGGGTAACGAGCAGTACTTC. This gives the protein CASSLAAGNEQYF. The variable domain in full, completed from reference TRBV7-2 and TRBJ2-7, reads GAGVSQSPSNKVTEKGKDVELRCDPISGHTALYWYRQSLGQGLEFLIYFQGNSAPDKSGLPSDRFSAERTGGSVSTLTIQRTQQEDSAVYLCASSLAAGNEQYFGPGTRLTVT.